This TCR beta chain was identified during a study of T cells in tuberculosis. Trimming left V 0 bases short and J 3 bases short, with 15 bases between. The CDR3 has 16 residues. Germline CDR1 LNHDA, CDR2 SQIVND (reference sequence). Profiled with immunoSEQ multiplex PCR; TCRdb holds only in-frame clones, not every one. There are 25,000 to 35,000 clones in the sample; 90% to 95% occur only once, and 4.9% lies in the top ten. The sequenced sample was PBMCs. This sequence joins TRBV19 and TRBJ2-7; a possible D gene is TRBD2 (6 bases). The receptor was isolated from a donor aged 10-30 years with latent tuberculosis or without tuberculosis infection. For the CDR3, the DNA is TGTGCCAGTAGTATAGATCTATCGGGGGACCACTACGAGCAGTACTTC. This translates into CASSIDLSGDHYEQYF.